A selection of T cell receptor beta chains follows, all from one sample in a study of blood T cell repertoires in COVID-19. The assay was immunoSEQ multiplex PCR, and TCRdb's table has in-frame clones only and misses some. The data hold roughly 140,000 clones, with roughly 80% observed a single time. Material for sequencing was peripheral blood. These receptors all stem from a man aged 60 to 75 with acute or convalescent COVID-19. Both conserved end residues are part of each CDR3. Each record gives: J gene, D gene, clone size, V gene, CDR3 protein, CDR3 DNA. D genes are given only for firm matches. Some rows have no size entry. The others give once, few or many, or a class for an expanded clone.

J gene: TRBJ2-1
D gene: -
clone size: few
V gene: TRBV2
CDR3 protein: CASTAARTAEQFF
CDR3 DNA: TGTGCCAGCACCGCGGCGCGCACGGCTGAGCAGTTCTTC

J gene: TRBJ2-7
D gene: TRBD1
clone size: -
V gene: TRBV30
CDR3 protein: CAWSTGTGLTYEQYF
CDR3 DNA: TGTGCCTGGAGTACCGGGACAGGCCTAACCTACGAGCAGTACTTC

J gene: TRBJ1-1
D gene: TRBD1
clone size: once
V gene: TRBV19
CDR3 protein: CASSIGGRGQDEAFF
CDR3 DNA: TGTGCCAGTAGTATAGGGGGCAGGGGGCAGGATGAAGCTTTCTTT

J gene: TRBJ1-3
D gene: TRBD1
clone size: -
V gene: TRBV28
CDR3 protein: CASSLGTVLTIYF
CDR3 DNA: TGTGCCAGCAGTTTAGGGACAGTACTAACCATATATTTT

J gene: TRBJ2-7
D gene: TRBD2
clone size: -
V gene: TRBV9
CDR3 protein: CASSPSGSSYEQYF
CDR3 DNA: TGTGCCAGCAGCCCTAGCGGGAGTTCCTACGAGCAGTACTTC

J gene: TRBJ2-1
D gene: TRBD2
clone size: once
V gene: TRBV7-2
CDR3 protein: CASSLRTSGGANEQFF
CDR3 DNA: TGTGCCAGCAGCTTAAGGACTAGCGGGGGGGCCAATGAGCAGTTCTTC

J gene: TRBJ2-7
D gene: -
clone size: -
V gene: TRBV28
CDR3 protein: CASSLAGYEQYF
CDR3 DNA: TGTGCCAGCAGTTTAGCGGGCTACGAGCAGTACTTC

J gene: TRBJ2-7
D gene: TRBD2
clone size: -
V gene: TRBV7-2
CDR3 protein: CASSSRGTSSYEQYF
CDR3 DNA: TGTGCCAGCAGCTCCCGCGGGACTAGCTCCTACGAGCAGTACTTC

J gene: TRBJ2-6
D gene: TRBD2
clone size: -
V gene: TRBV5-4
CDR3 protein: CASSADSGTTGANVLTF
CDR3 DNA: TGTGCCAGCAGCGCCGATTCAGGGACTACTGGGGCCAACGTCCTGACTTTC

J gene: TRBJ2-5
D gene: TRBD1
clone size: -
V gene: TRBV19
CDR3 protein: CASTVTRDRQETQYF
CDR3 DNA: TGTGCCAGTACCGTCACTCGGGACAGGCAAGAGACCCAGTACTTC

J gene: TRBJ2-7
D gene: -
clone size: -
V gene: TRBV6-6
CDR3 protein: CASSYSQVSGEQYF
CDR3 DNA: TGTGCCAGCAGTTACTCACAGGTTTCAGGCGAGCAGTACTTC

J gene: TRBJ1-6
D gene: -
clone size: -
V gene: TRBV6-2/TRBV6-3
CDR3 protein: CASSYNPLQWGDSPLHF
CDR3 DNA: TGTGCCAGCAGTTACAACCCCCTTCAGTGGGGGGATTCACCCCTCCACTTT

J gene: TRBJ2-7
D gene: -
clone size: -
V gene: TRBV21-1
CDR3 protein: CASSSRDRAYEQYF
CDR3 DNA: TGTGCCAGCAGCTCCCGGGACAGAGCCTACGAGCAGTACTTC

J gene: TRBJ2-5
D gene: TRBD1
clone size: -
V gene: TRBV19
CDR3 protein: CASTKRTGEGRETQYF
CDR3 DNA: TGTGCCAGTACCAAAAGGACAGGGGAAGGCCGAGAGACCCAGTACTTC

J gene: TRBJ2-5
D gene: TRBD2
clone size: -
V gene: TRBV7-9
CDR3 protein: CASSQGLAGAQETQYF
CDR3 DNA: TGTGCCAGCAGCCAGGGACTAGCGGGGGCCCAAGAGACCCAGTACTTC

J gene: TRBJ2-5
D gene: TRBD2
clone size: -
V gene: TRBV9
CDR3 protein: CASSVVAGGQETQYF
CDR3 DNA: TGTGCCAGCAGCGTAGTAGCGGGGGGCCAAGAGACCCAGTACTTC

J gene: TRBJ2-7
D gene: TRBD2
clone size: -
V gene: TRBV27
CDR3 protein: CASSPNLGLAGNPSYEQYF
CDR3 DNA: TGTGCCAGCAGTCCAAACCTCGGACTAGCGGGGAACCCCTCCTACGAGCAGTACTTC

J gene: TRBJ1-2
D gene: -
clone size: -
V gene: TRBV4-1
CDR3 protein: CASSQTATSPYGYTF
CDR3 DNA: TGCGCCAGCAGCCAAACAGCCACCTCACCCTATGGCTACACCTTC

J gene: TRBJ1-2
D gene: TRBD1
clone size: once
V gene: TRBV29-1
CDR3 protein: CSVGTGAQPNYGYTF
CDR3 DNA: TGCAGCGTGGGGACAGGGGCCCAGCCTAACTATGGCTACACCTTC

J gene: TRBJ2-7
D gene: TRBD2
clone size: -
V gene: TRBV28
CDR3 protein: CASSSQAGGEYEQYF
CDR3 DNA: TGTGCCAGCAGTTCCCAAGCGGGAGGGGAATACGAGCAGTACTTC

J gene: TRBJ2-2
D gene: -
clone size: -
V gene: TRBV6-6
CDR3 protein: CASSPNPGHLNTGELFF
CDR3 DNA: TGTGCCAGCAGTCCTAATCCGGGACACCTAAACACCGGGGAGCTGTTTTTT

J gene: TRBJ1-3
D gene: TRBD1
clone size: -
V gene: TRBV7-6
CDR3 protein: CASSIQTGGAGNTIYF
CDR3 DNA: TGTGCCAGCAGCATTCAGACAGGGGGCGCCGGAAACACCATATATTTT

J gene: TRBJ1-4
D gene: -
clone size: few
V gene: TRBV5-5
CDR3 protein: CASSLGGNSEKLFF
CDR3 DNA: TGTGCCAGCAGCTTGGGCGGGAACAGTGAAAAACTGTTTTTT

J gene: TRBJ1-3
D gene: TRBD1
clone size: -
V gene: TRBV5-1
CDR3 protein: CASSFSGQGRSSGNTIYF
CDR3 DNA: TGCGCCAGCAGCTTCTCGGGACAGGGGCGATCCTCTGGAAACACCATATATTTT